This T cell receptor beta chain was profiled in a study of CD8+ T cells in alopecia areata (dated by TCRdb to the late 2010s). General notes on the study: Treated patients were enrolled in an open-label pilot trial of oral tofacitinib, 5 to 10 mg twice daily, for moderate-to-severe alopecia areata. Patients stayed on tofacitinib for 6 to 18 months and then had 6 months of follow-up off drug so that delayed response and recurrence could be assessed. In treated patients, disease severity was measured using the SALT score, which gives the percentage of scalp surface area affected. The study used high-throughput TCRbeta sequencing to examine T cell clonal expansion in alopecia areata, in both the C3H/HeJ mouse model and human patients. In humans, TCRbeta sequencing was performed on scalp tissue and on sorted CD4+ and CD8+ peripheral blood T cells from healthy controls and from patients with patchy or totalis/universalis alopecia areata. Biopsies were taken from tofacitinib-treated patients at baseline and at 4 and 24 weeks of treatment, and a later scalp biopsy was taken in several of the tofacitinib-treated patients. Scalp clonality was compared among normal scalp (n=4), patchy alopecia areata scalp (n=8), and alopecia totalis/universalis scalp (n=8). The RNA source kit depended on sample type: the PAXgene miRNA kit for fixed scalp, the miRNeasy kit for PBMCs, and the RNeasy kit for mouse skin. TCRbeta CDR3 regions were amplified by immunoSEQ multiplex PCR with 35 Vbeta forward and 13 Jbeta reverse primers. Overall study outcomes, separate from this receptor: Shared TCR sequences between patients were less evident than in mice, which may be partly attributable to HLA diversity in the patient population. The treated cohort was small, with a single nonresponder, so links between baseline CD8+ expansion and response need larger studies. Scalp TCR repertoire analysis is complicated because resident alphabeta T cells in normal human skin are also sequenced, whereas mouse skin is dominated by gammadelta T cells. Tofacitinib significantly decreased scalp clonality and the number of expanded CD8+ clones among the top 100 scalp clones. Higher clonality and more expanded CD8+ clones were observed in lesional scalp than in normal scalp, particularly in alopecia totalis/universalis, a finding suggestive of antigenic drive. Many expanded lesional clones persisted in scalp and blood during tofacitinib treatment, which may partly explain relapse after stopping treatment.

The meaning of the sample's time point label: four to five weeks on oral tofacitinib. The treatment or condition tag for this specimen amounts to: oral pan-JAK inhibitor, 5-10 mg twice daily. Lesional scalp punch biopsies and peripheral blood were collected from alopecia areata patients. PBMCs were isolated by density centrifugation and stained for CD3, CD4 and CD8, after which CD4+ and CD8+ T cells were sorted on a FACSAria. From its cysteine to its phenylalanine, the CDR3 spans 13 amino acids. Just CDR3 DNA is preserved here, 39 bases in frame from base 1. The trim is 3 bases for V and 7 bases for J, with a gap of 7 bases between the germline ends. The germline V gene (reference sequence) specifies SEHNR as CDR1 and FQNEAQ as CDR2. To note about this clone: This receptor's antigen is unknown. Qualities for individual bases were not recorded, and no much larger clone is one base off.

The library came from the immunoSEQ multiplex PCR assay. For TCR sequencing, RNA was extracted from every sample and reverse transcribed into cDNA to serve as template. SuperScript III was used for first-strand cDNA synthesis, primed with a 2:1 mix of oligo-dT and random hexamers. A synthetic immune receptor repertoire was used to assess amplification bias, and residual bias was removed computationally. The paper's processing steps were these. Raw reads were preprocessed to remove errors, and CDR3 was defined according to IMGT conventions as the region from the conserved cysteine to phenylalanine. To get clonality, Shannon entropy was normalized by log2 of the number of productive unique TCRs and the result was subtracted from 1. Scalp TCRbeta sequences were cross-referenced with sorted blood CD4 and CD8 repertoires so that the CD4 or CD8 identity of scalp clones could be inferred. As stored in TCRdb, this immuneACCESS dataset retains in-frame rearrangements with V and J assigned. A fraction of the clones does not appear; measured against another copy, unresolved V genes explain less than half of the discrepancy, and the remainder lacks a known reason. V, J and clone size derive from that table, while D and trimming were established from the DNA sequence. Here the sample has about 190,000 clones; 60% occur a single time. The top ten hold around 0.69% of the sample.

Recombination joined TRBV7-9 with TRBJ1-6; no D gene can be assigned with confidence. This specimen consisted of CD4+ T cells sorted from blood, obtained at week 4, from a patient treated with tofacitinib. The clonotype was recovered from a human donor with alopecia areata. The CDR3 region reads CASSFQENSPLHF. The bases are TGTGCCAGCAGCTTCCAGGAAAATTCACCCCTCCACTTT.